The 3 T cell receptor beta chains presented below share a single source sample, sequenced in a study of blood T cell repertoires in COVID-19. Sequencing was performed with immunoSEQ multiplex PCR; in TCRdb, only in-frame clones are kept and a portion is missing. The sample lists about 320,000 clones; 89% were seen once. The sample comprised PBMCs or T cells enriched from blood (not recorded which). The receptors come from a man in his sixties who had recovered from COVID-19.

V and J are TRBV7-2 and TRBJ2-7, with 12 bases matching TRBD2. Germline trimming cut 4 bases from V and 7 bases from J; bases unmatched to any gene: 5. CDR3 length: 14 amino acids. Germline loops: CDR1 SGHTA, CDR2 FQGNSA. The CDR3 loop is CASSSGLAGQEQYF. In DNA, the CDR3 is TGTGCCAGCAGCTCGGGACTAGCGGGTCAAGAGCAGTACTTC.

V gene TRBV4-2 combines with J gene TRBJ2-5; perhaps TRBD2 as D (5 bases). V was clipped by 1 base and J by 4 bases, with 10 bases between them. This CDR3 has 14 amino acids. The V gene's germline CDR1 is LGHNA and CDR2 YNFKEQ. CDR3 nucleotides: TGTGCCAGCAGCCAAGTTTCGGGGATAGAGACCCAGTACTTC. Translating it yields CASSQVSGIETQYF.

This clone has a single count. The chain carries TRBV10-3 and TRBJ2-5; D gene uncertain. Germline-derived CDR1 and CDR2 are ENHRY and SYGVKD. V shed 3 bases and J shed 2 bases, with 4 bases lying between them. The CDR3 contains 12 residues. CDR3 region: CAISESQETQYF. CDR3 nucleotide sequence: TGTGCCATCAGTGAATCTCAAGAGACCCAGTACTTC.